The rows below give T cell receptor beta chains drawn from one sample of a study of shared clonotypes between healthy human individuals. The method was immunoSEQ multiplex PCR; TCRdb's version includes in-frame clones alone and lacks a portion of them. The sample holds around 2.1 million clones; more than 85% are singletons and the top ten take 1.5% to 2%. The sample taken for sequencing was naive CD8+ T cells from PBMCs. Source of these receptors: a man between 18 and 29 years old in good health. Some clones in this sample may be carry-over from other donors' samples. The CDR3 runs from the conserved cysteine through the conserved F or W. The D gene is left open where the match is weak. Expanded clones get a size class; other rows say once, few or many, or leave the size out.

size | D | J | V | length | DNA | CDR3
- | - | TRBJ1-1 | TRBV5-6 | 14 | TGTGCCAGCAGCTCCGTTTGGGGGGACACTGAAGCTTTCTTT | CASSSVWGDTEAFF
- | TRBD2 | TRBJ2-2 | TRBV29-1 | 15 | TGCAGCGGGTGGGGCGGGAGGTCGGGTACCGGGGAGCTGTTTTTT | CSGWGGRSGTGELFF
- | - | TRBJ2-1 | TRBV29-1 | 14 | TGCAGCGTTGAAGAGGTGGGGATCTACAATGAGCAGTTCTTC | CSVEEVGIYNEQFF
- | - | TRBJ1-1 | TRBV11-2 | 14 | TGTGCCAGCCTAACTCGCGGGTCGAACACTGAAGCTTTCTTT | CASLTRGSNTEAFF
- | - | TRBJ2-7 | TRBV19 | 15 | TGTGCCAGTAGTATAGCCGCCAGGGGCGACTACGAGCAGTACTTC | CASSIAARGDYEQYF
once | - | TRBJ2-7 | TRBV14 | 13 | TGTGCCAGCAGCCAAGCGAAGCTCTACGAGCAGTACTTC | CASSQAKLYEQYF
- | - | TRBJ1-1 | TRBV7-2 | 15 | TGTGCCAGCAGCCCGCTAACAGGGCGGGACACTGAAGCTTTCTTT | CASSPLTGRDTEAFF
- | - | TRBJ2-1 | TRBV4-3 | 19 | TGCGCCAGCAGCCCTACCAGGGGTGCGTTACTCGTCTCCTACAATGAGCAGTTCTTC | CASSPTRGALLVSYNEQFF
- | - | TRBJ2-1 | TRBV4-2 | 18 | TGTGCCAGCAGCCAAAGAGAGACAGGGCGGGGGAGTGTTAATGAGCAGTTCTTC | CASSQRETGRGSVNEQFF
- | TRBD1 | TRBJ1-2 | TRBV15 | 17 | TGTGCCACCAGCAGAGATCTCCTACAGGGGGTCGGCTATGGCTACACCTTC | CATSRDLLQGVGYGYTF
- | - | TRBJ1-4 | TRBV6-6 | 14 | TGTGCCAGCAGTTACGGACTGGTTAATGAAAAACTGTTTTTT | CASSYGLVNEKLFF
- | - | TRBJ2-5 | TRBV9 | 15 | TGTGCCAGCAGTCCCTGGGCGGGGGCCCGGGAGACCCAGTACTTC | CASSPWAGARETQYF
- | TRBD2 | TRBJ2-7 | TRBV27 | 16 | TGTGCCAGCAGTCCCAATCCTAGCGGGAGAATCGACGAGCAGTACTTC | CASSPNPSGRIDEQYF
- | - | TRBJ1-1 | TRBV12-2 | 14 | TGTGCAAGTCGCTTAGGAGGGACAGCCCAAGCCGCTTTCTTT | CASRLGGTAQAAFF
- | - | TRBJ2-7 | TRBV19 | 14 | TGTGCCAGTAGGGGGGGACGGCACCCCTACGAGCAGTACTTC | CASRGGRHPYEQYF
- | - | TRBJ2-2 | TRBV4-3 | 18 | TGCGCCAGCAGCCAAGATCAGGGTTCCTTTTTGAACACCGGGGAGCTGTTTTTT | CASSQDQGSFLNTGELFF
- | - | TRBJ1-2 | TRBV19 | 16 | TGTGCCAGTAGTATAGGGCCGGAGGGGCCCAACTATGGCTACACCTTC | CASSIGPEGPNYGYTF
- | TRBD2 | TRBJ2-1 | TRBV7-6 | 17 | TGTGCCAGCAGCTTAACTAGCGGGGGAAGCTCCTACAATGGGCAGTTCTTC | CASSLTSGGSSYNGQFF
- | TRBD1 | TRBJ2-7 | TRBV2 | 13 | TGTGCCACCGCGCAGGGGGCGACCTACGAGCAGTACTTC | CATAQGATYEQYF
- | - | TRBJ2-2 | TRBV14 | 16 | TGTGCCAGCAGCCAAGTAGGACAGCCGGGCACCGGGGAGCTGTTTTTT | CASSQVGQPGTGELFF